The 21 T cell receptor beta chains below were found in one sample sequenced in a study of blood T cell repertoires in COVID-19. Profiling relied on immunoSEQ multiplex PCR, and the TCRdb table lists in-frame clones only, not all of them. This sample has tens of thousands of clones, with 65% to 85% found just once. Sequencing was performed on peripheral blood. These receptors all stem from a man aged 80 or over with active or convalescent COVID-19.

This clone showed up just a few times. The chain uses TRBV30 and TRBJ2-1; tentative D call: TRBD2 (6 bases). Per the germline V gene, CDR1 is GTSNPN and CDR2 is SVGIG (reference sequence). There are 10 residues in the CDR3. The V end was cut by 5 bases, the J end by 11 bases, with 10 bases between. As DNA, the CDR3 is TGTGCCTGGGGGACTGTCAAGCAGTTCTTC. It is translated as CAWGTVKQFF.

The V call is TRBV24-1, the J call TRBJ1-2; TRBD1 is a possible D gene (5 bases). The CDR3 consists of 16 residues. CDR1 KGHDR and CDR2 SFDVKD come from the germline V gene. The V and J ends lost 6 bases and 5 bases respectively, with 21 bases between them. The CDR3 sequence: CATSTRTAGRAYGYTF. The CDR3 nucleotides read TGTGCCACCAGTACTCGTACCGCCGGCAGGGCTTATGGCTACACCTTC.

This clone was found a few times. The chain recombines TRBV12-3 or TRBV12-4 with TRBJ1-1; TRBD1 is a possible D gene (5 bases). CDR3 length: 13 amino acids. The V and J ends lost 3 bases and 4 bases respectively, with 9 bases between them. The CDR3 region has the DNA TGTGCCAGCAGTTTTCGGGGGAGCACTGAAGCTTTCTTT. Translation: CASSFRGSTEAFF.

The chain is built from TRBV6-2 or TRBV6-3 and TRBJ1-1; no reliable D call. CDR3 length: 14 residues. Trimming took off 4 bases at V and 7 bases at J, with 16 bases between the two ends. The germline V gene encodes CDR1 MNHEY and CDR2 SVGEGT. CDR3 coding DNA: TGTGCCAGCAGTTCCCCCGCCCGGGTTGTTGAAGCTTTCTTT. Translating it yields CASSSPARVVEAFF.

This clone is large (0.1 to 1%). The chain joins TRBV5-4 to TRBJ2-1, with a possible D match to TRBD2 (6 bases). CDR3 length equals 13 residues. V lost 0 bases and J 9 bases, leaving 10 bases between the germline ends. Per the germline V gene, CDR1 is SGHNT and CDR2 is YYREEE (reference sequence). The CDR3 DNA sequence: TGTGCCAGCAGCTTGGGACTAGGCGGTGAGCAGTTCTTC. Translated: CASSLGLGGEQFF.

The chain combines TRBV5-1 with TRBJ2-3, with no clear D. V was trimmed by 0 bases and J by 0 bases, leaving 11 bases between them. The CDR3 is made up of 16 amino acids. The germline V gene encodes CDR1 SGHRS and CDR2 YFSETQ. The CDR3 sequence: CASSLGAYTSTDTQYF. The CDR3 DNA follows: TGCGCCAGCAGCTTGGGAGCGTATACTAGCACAGATACGCAGTATTTT.

The V gene is TRBV5-1, the J gene TRBJ2-3, with 7 bases lining up with TRBD2. Germline CDR1 SGHRS, CDR2 YFSETQ. CDR3 length: 16 residues. Unmatched junction bases numbered 18, after V lost 9 bases and J lost 5 bases. DNA of the CDR3: TGCGCCATCTCATTTGGTACGGGAGGTTCTGGAGATACGCAGTATTTT. Its protein is CAISFGTGGSGDTQYF.

V and J are TRBV5-6 and TRBJ2-2, with D possibly matching TRBD1 (6 bases). CDR3 length: 14 residues. Deletions cut 4 bases from V and 5 bases from J, with 12 bases between. In germline, CDR1 is SGHDT, CDR2 YYEEEE. Here the CDR3 DNA reads TGTGCCAGCAGCAGCTACAGGGAAACCGGGGAGCTGTTTTTT. This sequence encodes CASSSYRETGELFF.

About this clone itself: A junction end diverges from the germline sequence, so it may reflect a read error. The chain has TRBV27 and TRBJ1-2, with 7 bases identical to TRBD1. The CDR3 has 15 residues. Germline CDR1 is MNHEY and CDR2 is SMNVEV (reference sequence). The CDR3 region has the DNA TGTGCCAACAGTTTGGCCGGGACAGTGATCTATGGCTACACCTTC. Protein product: CANSLAGTVIYGYTF.

The rearrangement links TRBV7-6 to TRBJ1-1; 8 positions match TRBD1. CDR3 length: 13 amino acids. V was clipped by 6 bases and J by 1 base; unmatched bases: 1. Germline V gene data show CDR1 as SGHVS and CDR2 as FNYEAQ. CDR3 DNA: TGTGCCAGCAGAGGACAGGGGAACACTGAAGCTTTCTTT. Encoded protein: CASRGQGNTEAFF.

This clone was seen more than once but under ten times. V gene TRBV5-1 combines with J gene TRBJ1-3; 7 bases match TRBD1. The junction had 7 bases not matched to a gene; V was cut back by 4 bases and J by 0 bases. Germline V gives CDR1 SGHRS, CDR2 YFSETQ. The CDR3 length is 16 residues. CDR3 bases: TGCGCCAGCAGCCCCGGGACAGCCATCTCTGGAAACACCATATATTTT. It specifies CASSPGTAISGNTIYF.

This chain joins TRBV2 and TRBJ2-4; tentative D call: TRBD1 (6 bases). Trimming removed 6 bases from V and 3 bases from J, with 15 bases in between. This CDR3 region has 15 residues. From germline, CDR1 is SNHLY and CDR2 FYNNEI. CDR3 DNA sequence: TGTGCCAGCAGACAGGGTGGGGGAGTCAAAAACATTCAGTACTTC. This translates into CASRQGGGVKNIQYF. The variable domain in full, completed from reference TRBV2 and TRBJ2-4, reads EPEVTQTPSHQVTQMGQEVILRCVPISNHLYFYWYRQILGQKVEFLVSFYNNEISEKSEIFDDQFSVERPDGSNFTLKIRSTKLEDSAMYFCASRQGGGVKNIQYFGAGTRLSVL.

The chain has TRBV4-3 and TRBJ1-5; 8 bases fit TRBD1. Trimming took 1 base from V and 2 from J; bases not matched to a gene: 10. The CDR3 contains 18 residues. Germline V gene sequence: CDR1 LGHNA, CDR2 YSLEER. The CDR3 is CASSQGLRGGQGNQPQHF. As DNA, the CDR3 is TGCGCCAGCAGCCAAGGCCTGAGGGGGGGACAGGGCAATCAGCCCCAGCATTTT.

The chain links TRBV29-1 to TRBJ2-5, with a tentative D call TRBD1 (5 bases). CDR3 length: 12 amino acids. The germline CDR1 and CDR2 sequences are SQVTM and ANQGSEA. The germline V and J ends were trimmed by 8 bases and 5 bases, with 15 bases remaining between them. The CDR3 region is CSTIKGRETQYF. The CDR3 coding sequence is TGCAGCACAATTAAGGGGCGGGAGACCCAGTACTTC.

The V call is TRBV7-9, the J call TRBJ1-1, with TRBD1 as a possible D gene (6 bases). The CDR3 spans 14 residues. CDR1 is SEHNR, CDR2 FQNEAQ, per germline (reference sequence). Trimming removed 4 bases from V and 5 bases from J, with 14 bases in between. The CDR3 DNA follows: TGTGCCAGCAGCTCACAGGGTGTTGGAACTGAAGCTTTCTTT. Protein sequence: CASSSQGVGTEAFF.

The chain has TRBV6-1 and TRBJ1-1, with a tentative D call TRBD1 (6 bases). The V end was cut by 2 bases, the J end by 5 bases, with 12 bases between. Germline V gene lookup returns CDR1 MNHNS and CDR2 SASEGT. This CDR3 comprises 14 residues. The CDR3 sequence: CASSELQGLTEAFF. The CDR3 DNA follows: TGTGCCAGCAGTGAACTCCAGGGGTTGACTGAAGCTTTCTTT.

The V call is TRBV2, the J call TRBJ1-5; the D is unclear. Between the trimmed V and J ends, which lost 0 bases and 3 bases, there was a span of 6 bases. Germline-derived CDR1 and CDR2 are SNHLY and FYNNEI. This CDR3 has 14 amino acids. CDR3 coding DNA: TGTGCCAGCAGTGAAGCTAGCTTCAATCAGCCCCAGCATTTT. It codes for CASSEASFNQPQHF.

V usage is TRBV11-2 and J usage is TRBJ2-7; D not resolved. The CDR3 runs to 13 residues. V was shortened by 3 bases and J by 2 bases, with 8 bases between the two germline ends. Germline CDR1 is SGHAT and CDR2 is FQNNGV. CDR3 sequence (DNA): TGTGCCAGCAGCTTTGGGCCGACCTACGAGCAGTACTTC. Protein: CASSFGPTYEQYF.

The V gene is TRBV5-1, the J gene TRBJ2-5; 7 bases match TRBD2. CDR1 and CDR2 (germline): SGHRS, YFSETQ. This CDR3 contains 14 residues. Trimming cost V 5 bases and J 5 bases; bases outside gene matches: 9. CDR3 coding DNA: TGCGCCAGCAGGTCGTTCGGGGGAGGGGAGACCCAGTACTTC. It encodes CASRSFGGGETQYF.

The CDR3 spells CASSSSGRENYGYTF. The CDR3, as DNA: TGTGCCAGCAGTAGTTCGGGGAGGGAGAACTATGGCTACACCTTC. The V call is TRBV28, the J call TRBJ1-2, with unresolved D. Germline CDR1 and CDR2: MDHEN and SYDVKM. This CDR3 is built from 15 residues. V was pared by 5 bases and J by 2 bases, with 15 bases between.

The chain recombines TRBV29-1 with TRBJ2-7, with 7 bases lining up with TRBD1. CDR3 size: 12 residues. Trimming took 4 bases from V and 7 from J; bases not matched to a gene: 7. Germline V gene sequence: CDR1 SQVTM, CDR2 ANQGSEA. In DNA form, the CDR3 reads TGCAGCGTTGGTGACAGGGTCGGGGAGCAGTACTTC. This codes for CSVGDRVGEQYF.